The 18 T cell receptor beta chains below all came from one sample that was sequenced in a study of T-cell reconstitution after alpha-beta-depleted transplantation in children. For TCRbeta, the library was prepared with unique molecular identifiers. TCRdb re-called the PCR reads with MiXCR, one entry per CDR3 protein. Of some 200,000 distinct CDR3 sequences in the sample, 6.3% were seen once. Sequences were derived from PBMCs, sampled before TCRalphabeta/CD19-depleted stem cell transplant. All receptors come from a girl under two years old with combined immunodeficiency, due to receive a stem cell transplant.

This clonotype was detected many times. This sequence joins TRBV25-1 and TRBJ1-3, with D perhaps TRBD1 (5 bases). Germline lookup yields CDR1 MGHDK and CDR2 SYGVNS. The CDR3 runs 17 residues. Trimming took 0 bases from V and 4 from J, leaving 16 bases between them. The CDR3 is CASSEYFEGKAGNTIYF. CDR3 nucleotide sequence: TGTGCCAGCAGTGAATATTTTGAGGGGAAAGCCGGAAACACCATATATTTT.

This clonotype was detected ten times or more. The J gene is TRBJ2-7, the V gene TRBV29-1; the D gene is possibly TRBD1 (5 bases). V lost 4 bases to trimming and J lost 6 bases, with 13 bases between them. This CDR3 comprises 12 residues. Germline V CDR1 and CDR2: SQVTM, ANQGSEA. This chain's CDR3 is CSVVGRAGEQYF. Written as DNA, the CDR3 is TGCAGCGTTGTGGGCAGGGCTGGCGAGCAGTACTTC.

This clonotype was recorded many times. The rearrangement joins TRBV13 to TRBJ1-3; D is unclear. Germline V lookup: CDR1 PRHDT, CDR2 FYEKMQ (reference sequence). Between the trimmed V and J ends, which lost 5 bases and 6 bases, there was a span of 11 bases. This CDR3 has 13 residues. This CDR3 reads CASSPAQVNTIYF. For the CDR3, the DNA is TGTGCCAGCAGCCCCGCCCAAGTAAACACCATATATTTT.

The table lists this clonotype with many counts. The V and J genes are TRBV5-1 and TRBJ2-7, with D maybe TRBD2 (5 bases). Per the germline V gene, CDR1 is SGHRS and CDR2 is YFSETQ. The CDR3 covers 14 residues. The V end lost 4 bases, the J end lost 2 bases, and 13 bases lay between the germline ends. This CDR3 is CASSPEARTYEQYF. CDR3 DNA: TGCGCCAGCAGCCCGGAGGCTCGTACCTACGAGCAGTACTTC.

This clonotype has at least ten counts. V gene TRBV12-3 or TRBV12-4 combines with J gene TRBJ1-2; no clear D. The CDR3 length is 15 residues. Trimming pared 5 bases from V and 4 bases from J, leaving 17 bases between. CDR3 amino acids: CASSTRGGFGYGYTF. The CDR3, as DNA: TGTGCCAGCAGTACCCGTGGAGGGTTTGGCTATGGCTACACCTTC.

This clonotype was counted many times. This chain uses TRBV21-1 with TRBJ2-1. TRBV21-1 is given as a pseudogene. The CDR3 extends over 17 amino acids. CDR3 bases: TGTGCCAGCAGCAAAAAGGCGGAGACGCTCCTAGGCAATGAGCAGTTCTTC. Encoded protein: CASSKKAETLLGNEQFF.

This clonotype occurred many times. The chain employs TRBV28 and TRBJ1-1; no clear D gene. This CDR3 has 16 residues. Per the germline V gene, CDR1 is MDHEN and CDR2 is SYDVKM. Trimming took 5 bases from V and 0 from J, leaving 16 bases between them. CDR3 bases: TGTGCCAGCAGTCCACGGGAAGAGAGGTTGAACACTGAAGCTTTCTTT. It translates to CASSPREERLNTEAFF.

This clonotype was seen at least ten times. This rearrangement joins TRBV4-3 to TRBJ2-2; D not resolved. The V end was cut by 4 bases, the J end by 7 bases, with 25 bases between. Germline V gene data show CDR1 as LGHNA and CDR2 as YSLEER. CDR3 length equals 18 residues. The CDR3 nucleotides are TGCGCCAGCAGCCTAATCGAACCCTCGGCCGTAGGGCACGGGGAGCTGTTTTTT. Translated, it gives CASSLIEPSAVGHGELFF.

This clonotype has just a few counts. The chain has TRBV6-2 or TRBV6-3 and TRBJ1-2; no clear D gene. This CDR3 has 12 residues. CDR1 MNHEY and CDR2 SVGEGT come from the germline V gene. V lost 8 bases and J 2 bases, leaving 9 bases between the germline ends. CDR3 DNA sequence: TGTGCCAGCCGCGGGATCAACTATGGCTACACCTTC. It yields the protein CASRGINYGYTF.

In this sample, this clonotype turned up many times. CDR3 in DNA: TGTGCCAGCAGCTCCACCCCTTTAGTAGATACGCAGTATTTT. It yields the protein CASSSTPLVDTQYF. This chain connects TRBV7-3 to TRBJ2-3; D gene unclear. The V gene lost 4 bases and the J gene lost 5 bases, with 13 bases spanning the gap. The CDR3 covers 14 residues. Germline CDR1 and CDR2: SGHTA and FQGTGA.

The V and J genes are TRBV28 and TRBJ2-3, with TRBD1 matching 7 bases. From germline, CDR1 is MDHEN and CDR2 SYDVKM. This CDR3 has 16 amino acids. V was pared by 3 bases and J by 3 bases, with 9 bases of the junction left unmatched. The DNA for the CDR3 is TGTGCCAGCAGTTTGTTCGGGACAGTGGCTACAGATACGCAGTATTTT. It yields the protein CASSLFGTVATDTQYF.

In this sample, this clonotype turned up many times. The chain couples TRBV27 to TRBJ2-7; D not resolved. This CDR3 is built from 14 residues. CDR1 is MNHEY, CDR2 SMNVEV, per germline (reference sequence). The V end was cut by 2 bases, the J end by 2 bases, with 10 bases between. The chain's CDR3 is CASSLQGSTYEQYF. The DNA for the CDR3 is TGTGCCAGCAGTTTACAAGGGTCCACCTACGAGCAGTACTTC.

The genes are TRBV7-6 and TRBJ1-1; 12 bases line up with TRBD1. Trimming took 5 bases from V and 6 from J; bases not matched to a gene: 19. Germline V gene sequence: CDR1 SGHVS, CDR2 FNYEAQ. The CDR3 runs to 19 residues. CDR3 coding DNA: TGTGCCAGCAGCCTCCGCCCAAATAGGGACAGGGGGCGGAAGGCTGAAGCTTTCTTT. Its protein is CASSLRPNRDRGRKAEAFF.

This rearrangement joins TRBV7-4 to TRBJ2-3, with 10 bases aligning to TRBD1. V shed 5 bases, J shed 0 bases, and the junction held 11 bases outside the gene matches. Germline V gene lookup returns CDR1 SGHVT and CDR2 SQSDAQ. The CDR3 totals 18 residues. Here the CDR3 reads CASSTRTGGTSSTDTQYF. CDR3 in DNA: TGTGCCAGCAGCACCCGGACAGGGGGAACCTCTAGCACAGATACGCAGTATTTT.

This clonotype was found many times. The rearrangement links TRBV7-3 to TRBJ2-1; 9 nucleotides line up with TRBD2. Unmatched junction bases numbered 10, after V lost 5 bases and J lost 5 bases. Germline V gene sequence: CDR1 SGHTA, CDR2 FQGTGA. The CDR3 loop spans 16 amino acids. CDR3 in amino acids: CASSNVGGRANNEQFF. CDR3 DNA sequence: TGTGCCAGCAGCAATGTGGGCGGGAGGGCCAACAATGAGCAGTTCTTC.

The table lists this clonotype with many counts. Germline is not matched at one junction end, which may reflect a read error. The chain employs TRBV11-2 and TRBJ1-5; D is perhaps TRBD1 (6 bases). Germline V lookup: CDR1 SGHAT, CDR2 FQNNGV. This CDR3 has 14 amino acids. This CDR3 reads CASSLDRSNQPQHF. The CDR3 coding sequence is TGTGCCAGCAGCCTAGACAGGAGCAATCAGCCCCAGCATTTT.

This clonotype showed up just a few times. This sequence joins TRBV20-1 and TRBJ2-1; 14 positions match TRBD2. The germline V gene encodes CDR1 DFQATT and CDR2 SNEGSKA (reference sequence). J lost 6 bases, V lost 5 bases, and 9 bases had no gene match. The length of the CDR3 is 16 residues. CDR3 loop: CSASSTSGGAFNEQFF. The CDR3 nucleotides are TGCAGTGCTTCTTCGACTAGCGGGGGGGCGTTCAATGAGCAGTTCTTC.

This clonotype occurred many times. The J gene is TRBJ2-5, the V gene TRBV5-1; unclear D gene. The germline V gene has CDR1 SGHRS and CDR2 YFSETQ. The CDR3 runs to 15 residues. V was clipped by 3 bases and J by 2 bases, with 14 bases between them. This CDR3 reads CASSWVRNDQETQYF. The DNA for the CDR3 is TGCGCCAGCAGCTGGGTTAGGAACGATCAAGAGACCCAGTACTTC.